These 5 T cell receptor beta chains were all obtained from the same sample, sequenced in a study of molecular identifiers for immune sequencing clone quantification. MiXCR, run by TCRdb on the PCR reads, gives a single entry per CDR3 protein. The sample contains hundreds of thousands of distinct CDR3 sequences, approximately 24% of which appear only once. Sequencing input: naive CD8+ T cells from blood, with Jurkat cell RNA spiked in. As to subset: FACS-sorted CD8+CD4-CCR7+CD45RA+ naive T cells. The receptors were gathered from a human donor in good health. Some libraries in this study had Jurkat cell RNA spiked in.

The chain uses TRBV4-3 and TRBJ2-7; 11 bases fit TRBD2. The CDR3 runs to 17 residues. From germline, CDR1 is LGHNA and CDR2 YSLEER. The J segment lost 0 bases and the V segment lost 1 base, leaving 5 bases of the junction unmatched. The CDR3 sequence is CASSQGLAGSSSYEQYF. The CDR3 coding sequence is TGCGCCAGCAGCCAAGGACTAGCGGGGTCGAGCTCCTACGAGCAGTACTTC.

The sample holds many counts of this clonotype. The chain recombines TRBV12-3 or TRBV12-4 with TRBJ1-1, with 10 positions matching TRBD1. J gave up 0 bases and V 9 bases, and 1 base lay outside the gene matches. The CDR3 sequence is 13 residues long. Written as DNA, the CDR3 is TGTGCCAGTGGGACAGGGGTGAACACTGAAGCTTTCTTT. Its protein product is CASGTGVNTEAFF.

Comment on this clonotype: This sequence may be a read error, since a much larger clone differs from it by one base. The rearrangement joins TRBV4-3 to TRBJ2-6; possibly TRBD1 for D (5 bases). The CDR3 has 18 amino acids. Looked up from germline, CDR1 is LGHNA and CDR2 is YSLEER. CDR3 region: CASSQDLGQFSGANVPTF. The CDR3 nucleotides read TGCGCCAGCAGCCAAGATCTAGGCCAGTTCTCTGGGGCCAACGTCCCGACTTTC.

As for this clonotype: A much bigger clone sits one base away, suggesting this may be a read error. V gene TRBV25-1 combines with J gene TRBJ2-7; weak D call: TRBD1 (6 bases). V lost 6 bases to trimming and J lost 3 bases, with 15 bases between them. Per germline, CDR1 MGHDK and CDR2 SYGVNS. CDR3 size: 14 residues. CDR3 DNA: TGTGCCAGCAGGGGCTGGGTCAGGGGCTACGAGCAGTACTTC. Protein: CASRGWVRGYEQYF.

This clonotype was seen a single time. CDR3 in amino acids: CASRTEGGQFF. The CDR3 nucleotides read TGTGCCAGCAGAACGGAGGGTGGGCAGTTCTTC. This chain uses TRBV12-3 or TRBV12-4 with TRBJ2-1; weak D call: TRBD2 (6 bases). V was pared by 6 bases and J by 12 bases, with 12 bases between. The CDR3 is 11 amino acids.